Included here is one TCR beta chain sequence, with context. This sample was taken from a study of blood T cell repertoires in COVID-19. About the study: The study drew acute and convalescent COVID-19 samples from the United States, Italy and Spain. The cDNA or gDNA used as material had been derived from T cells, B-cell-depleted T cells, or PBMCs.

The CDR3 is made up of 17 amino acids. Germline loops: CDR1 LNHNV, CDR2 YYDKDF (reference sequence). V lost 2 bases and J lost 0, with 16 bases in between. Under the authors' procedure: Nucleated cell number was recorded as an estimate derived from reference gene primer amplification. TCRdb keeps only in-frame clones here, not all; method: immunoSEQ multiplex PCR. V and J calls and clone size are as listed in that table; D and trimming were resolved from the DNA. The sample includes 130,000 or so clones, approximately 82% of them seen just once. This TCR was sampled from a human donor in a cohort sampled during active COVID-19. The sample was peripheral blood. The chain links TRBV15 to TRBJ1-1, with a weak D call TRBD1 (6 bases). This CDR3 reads CATSRHGTLRMNTEAFF. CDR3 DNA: TGTGCCACCAGCAGACACGGGACACTACGTATGAACACTGAAGCTTTCTTT. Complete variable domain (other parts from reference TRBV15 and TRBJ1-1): DAMVIQNPRYQVTQFGKPVTLSCSQTLNHNVMYWYQQKSSQAPKLLFHYYDKDFNNEADTPDNFQSRRPNTSFCFLDIRSPGLGDTAMYLCATSRHGTLRMNTEAFFGQGTRLTVV.